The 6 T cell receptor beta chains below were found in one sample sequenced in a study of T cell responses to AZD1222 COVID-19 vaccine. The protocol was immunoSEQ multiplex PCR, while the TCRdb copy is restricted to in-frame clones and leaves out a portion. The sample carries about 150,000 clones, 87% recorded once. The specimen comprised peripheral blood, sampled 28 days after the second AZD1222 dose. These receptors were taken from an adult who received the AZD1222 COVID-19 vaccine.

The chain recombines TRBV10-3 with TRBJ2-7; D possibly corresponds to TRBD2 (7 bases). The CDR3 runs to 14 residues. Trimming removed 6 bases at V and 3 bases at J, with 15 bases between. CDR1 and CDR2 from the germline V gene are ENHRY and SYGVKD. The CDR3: CAISFGGADYEQYF. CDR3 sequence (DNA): TGTGCCATCAGCTTTGGGGGGGCAGACTACGAGCAGTACTTC.

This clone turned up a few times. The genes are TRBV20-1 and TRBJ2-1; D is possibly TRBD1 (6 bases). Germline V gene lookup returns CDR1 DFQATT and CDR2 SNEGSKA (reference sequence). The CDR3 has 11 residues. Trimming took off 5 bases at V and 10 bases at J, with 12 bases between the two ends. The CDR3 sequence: CSAGTQGEQFF. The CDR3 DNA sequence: TGCAGTGCTGGTACCCAGGGGGAGCAGTTCTTC.

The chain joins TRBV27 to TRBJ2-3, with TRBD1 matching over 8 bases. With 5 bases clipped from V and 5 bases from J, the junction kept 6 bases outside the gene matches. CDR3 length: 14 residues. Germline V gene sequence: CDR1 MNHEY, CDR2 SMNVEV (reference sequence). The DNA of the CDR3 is TGTGCCAGCAGTAAACGGACAGGGAGAGATACGCAGTATTTT. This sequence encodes CASSKRTGRDTQYF.

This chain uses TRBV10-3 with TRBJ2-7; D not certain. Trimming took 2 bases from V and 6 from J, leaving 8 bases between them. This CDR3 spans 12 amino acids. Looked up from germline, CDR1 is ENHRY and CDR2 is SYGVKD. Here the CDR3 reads CAISERVPEQYF. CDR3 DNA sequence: TGTGCCATCAGTGAGCGGGTTCCCGAGCAGTACTTC.

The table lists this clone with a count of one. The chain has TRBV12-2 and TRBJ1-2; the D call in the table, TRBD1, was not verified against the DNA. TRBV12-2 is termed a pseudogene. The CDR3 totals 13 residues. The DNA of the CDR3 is TGTGCAAGTCGCTCAGGGACAGCCTACGGCTACACCTTC. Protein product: CASRSGTAYGYTF.

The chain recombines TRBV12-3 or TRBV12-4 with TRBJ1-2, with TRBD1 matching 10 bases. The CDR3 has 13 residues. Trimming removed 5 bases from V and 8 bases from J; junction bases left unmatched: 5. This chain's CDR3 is CASSRQGAPGYTF. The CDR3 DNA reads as TGTGCCAGCAGTAGACAGGGGGCGCCGGGCTACACCTTC.